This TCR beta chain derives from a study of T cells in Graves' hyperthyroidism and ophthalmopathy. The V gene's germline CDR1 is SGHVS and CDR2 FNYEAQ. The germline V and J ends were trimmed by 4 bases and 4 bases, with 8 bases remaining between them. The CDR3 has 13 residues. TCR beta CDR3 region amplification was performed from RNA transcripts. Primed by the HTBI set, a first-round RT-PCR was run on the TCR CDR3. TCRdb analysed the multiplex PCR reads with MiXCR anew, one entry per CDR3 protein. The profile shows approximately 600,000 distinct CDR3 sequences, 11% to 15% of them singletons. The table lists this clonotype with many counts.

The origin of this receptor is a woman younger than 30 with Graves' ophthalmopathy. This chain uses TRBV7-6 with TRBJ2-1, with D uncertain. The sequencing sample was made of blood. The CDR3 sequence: CASSSSRYNEQFF. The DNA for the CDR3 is TGTGCCAGCAGCTCCTCCCGGTACAATGAGCAGTTCTTC.